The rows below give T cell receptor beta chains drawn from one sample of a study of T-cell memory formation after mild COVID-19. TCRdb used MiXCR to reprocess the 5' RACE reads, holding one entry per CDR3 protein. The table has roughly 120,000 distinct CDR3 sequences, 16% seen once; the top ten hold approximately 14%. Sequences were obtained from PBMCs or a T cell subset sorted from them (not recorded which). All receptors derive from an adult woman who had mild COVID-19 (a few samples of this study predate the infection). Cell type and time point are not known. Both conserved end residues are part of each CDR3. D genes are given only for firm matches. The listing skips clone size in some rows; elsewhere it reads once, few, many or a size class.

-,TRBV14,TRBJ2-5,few,TGTGCCAGCCGGGAAGAGGCCCAGTACTTC,CASREEAQYF
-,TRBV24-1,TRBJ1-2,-,TGTGCCACCAGTGACCCCCGCGGGGGTGGCTACACCTTC,CATSDPRGGGYTF
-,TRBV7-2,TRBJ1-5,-,TGTGCCAGCAGCTTCTTTGACGACAGACTCCTTTTAAGCAATCAGCCCCAGCATTTT,CASSFFDDRLLLSNQPQHF
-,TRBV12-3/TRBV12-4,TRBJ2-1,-,TGTGCCAGCAGTTGGGTAGGAAGGAGCTCCTACAATGAGCAGTTCTTC,CASSWVGRSSYNEQFF
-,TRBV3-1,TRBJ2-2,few,TGTGCCAGCAGCCAAGAAGCCGTTCCGGCCGGGGAGCTGTTTTTT,CASSQEAVPAGELFF
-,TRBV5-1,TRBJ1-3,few,TGCGCCAGCAGCTTGGGGGGGTCTTCTTCTGGAAACACCATATATTTT,CASSLGGSSSGNTIYF
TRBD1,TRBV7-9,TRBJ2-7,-,TGTGCCAGCAGCTTGAATATGGGGACAGCCTACGAGCAGTACTTC,CASSLNMGTAYEQYF
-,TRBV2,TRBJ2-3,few,TGTGCCAGCAGTGCGGGGACCCATAGCACAGATACGCAGTATTTT,CASSAGTHSTDTQYF
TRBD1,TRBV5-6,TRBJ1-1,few,TGTGCCAGCAGCCTGGACAGGGTTGGAACTGAAGCTTTCTTT,CASSLDRVGTEAFF
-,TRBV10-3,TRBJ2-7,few,TGTGCCATCAGTGTTAATCCACTCACAGGGATCACCTACGAGCAGTACTTC,CAISVNPLTGITYEQYF
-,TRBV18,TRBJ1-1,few,TGTGCCAGCTCACCAAACCAGGGTGGCACTGAAGCTTTCTTT,CASSPNQGGTEAFF
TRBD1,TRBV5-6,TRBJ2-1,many,TGTGCCAGCAGCTTGAATTTAGGTCTGCCGGGACAGGGTGTCAATGAGCAGTTCTTC,CASSLNLGLPGQGVNEQFF
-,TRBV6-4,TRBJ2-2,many,TGTGCCAGCAGTGGACAGTCCACCGGGGAGCTGTTTTTT,CASSGQSTGELFF
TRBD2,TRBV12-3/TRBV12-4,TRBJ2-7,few,TGTGCCAGCAGTTCGGGGACTAGCAACTCTTTCGTCTACGAGCAGTACTTC,CASSSGTSNSFVYEQYF
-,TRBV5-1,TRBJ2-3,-,TGCGCCAGCAGGGTAGCGGTGTTGTCAGATACGCAGTATTTT,CASRVAVLSDTQYF
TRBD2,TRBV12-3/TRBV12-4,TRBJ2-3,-,TGTGCCAGCAGTTCTTTATCTCCGGGACTAGCGGTTGATACGCAGTATTTT,CASSSLSPGLAVDTQYF
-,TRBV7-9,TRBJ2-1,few,TGTGCCAGCAGCTTAACTGGGGGGCAGTTCTTC,CASSLTGGQFF
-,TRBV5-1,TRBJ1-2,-,TGCGCCAGCAGCTTGGTAAAGGGGAACTATGGCTACACCTTC,CASSLVKGNYGYTF
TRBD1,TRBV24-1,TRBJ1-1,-,TGTGCCACCAGTGGGGGGGGACAGGGAATCCCTGAAGCTTTCTTT,CATSGGGQGIPEAFF
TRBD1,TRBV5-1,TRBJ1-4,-,TGCGCCAGCAGCTTGGGCGGGACAGCGGTTAATGAAAAACTGTTTTTT,CASSLGGTAVNEKLFF
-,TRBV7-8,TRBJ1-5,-,TGTGCCAGCAGCTTACTGGCACCCAATCAGCCCCAGCATTTT,CASSLLAPNQPQHF
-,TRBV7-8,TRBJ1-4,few,TGTGCCAGCAGCTCTTCAGGAGCAACAACTAATGAAAAACTGTTTTTT,CASSSSGATTNEKLFF
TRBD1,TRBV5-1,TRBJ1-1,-,TGCGCCAGCAGCTGGGACAGGGGGACTGAAGCTTTCTTT,CASSWDRGTEAFF
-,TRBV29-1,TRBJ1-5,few,TGCAGCGCGATGGACAGTCCGGGTCAGCCCCAGCATTTT,CSAMDSPGQPQHF
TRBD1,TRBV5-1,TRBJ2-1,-,TGCGCCAGCAGCTTGCCGACAGGGTACAATGAGCAGTTCTTC,CASSLPTGYNEQFF
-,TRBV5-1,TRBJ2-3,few,TGCGCCAGCAGCTTAGGTGGGAGATCCTCAGATACGCAGTATTTT,CASSLGGRSSDTQYF
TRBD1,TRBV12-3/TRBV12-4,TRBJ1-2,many,TGTGCCAGCAGTCCGATGACAGGGAACTATGGCTACACCTTC,CASSPMTGNYGYTF